This T cell receptor (beta chain) stems from a study of beta chain features in type 1 diabetes (dated by TCRdb to the late 2010s). A note on the overall study: Mean age, gender distribution, total cell number and subset yield did not differ between patients and healthy donors. Regulatory and stem cell-like memory subsets were isolated from only 8 patients and roughly 8 healthy donors, whereas naive and central memory subsets came from all 30 or so donors. In the study, recently diagnosed type 1 diabetes patients and matched healthy donors were compared on the TCRB repertoires of their sorted circulating CD4+ T cell subsets. A total of approximately 110,000,000 sorted cells were examined across all samples, and a strong correlation was observed between cell number per subset and RNA yield. The study at large found these results: Only small numbers of individuals were included in the HLA sub-analyses, which left unresolved whether HLA type had any influence on TCRB rearrangement. Because cDNA was sequenced instead of genomic DNA, highly expressing activated cells could be over-represented, though the groups showed no difference in activation or CD3 levels. Naive, central memory and regulatory TCRB repertoires appeared more similar among patients than among healthy donors. At VDJ recombination sites, type 1 diabetes patients had fewer insertions and more deleted nucleotides, which implies abnormalities in thymic rearrangement. PCR may preferentially amplify shorter templates, but because patient and control samples were amplified and corrected together, any resulting skew would affect both groups equally. A moderate but significant shortening of TCRB CDR3 length was observed in type 1 diabetes patients in all four CD4+ subsets.

Trimming takes 0 bases from V and 5 bases from J, and the germline ends sit 8 bases apart. Looking up the germline V gene yields CDR1 SQVTM and CDR2 ANQGSEA. Inclusive of the bounding cysteine and phenylalanine, the CDR3 is 12 residues long. Just CDR3 DNA is preserved here, 36 bases in frame from base 1. Each donor gave one peripheral blood draw, averaging approximately 120 mL, which was collected into heparinised tubes. Naive, central memory, regulatory and stem cell-like memory CD4+ T cells were sorted on a BD FACSAria II using a panel including CD45RO, CCR7, CD25, CD127, CD95 and CD27. Every sorted population had a purity above 95%. PBMCs were isolated immediately by Lymphoprep density gradient centrifugation and stained directly without culture. Samples were stained and sorted in pairs, with one healthy donor and one patient per experiment, so that batch effects were minimized. Regarding this clone: Its cognate antigen has yet to be identified. The sample holds no much larger clone one base away, and base qualities are not on file.

The entire amount of isolated RNA was reverse transcribed using the High Capacity cDNA Reverse Transcription Kit, so the sequenced TCRB transcripts were expressed ones. Deep immunoSEQ sequencing was performed on naive, central memory and regulatory T cell samples, with an average of roughly 4 million total reads per sample. After sorted cells were lysed in RLT buffer, RNA was extracted with DNase-treated RNeasy Micro or Mini kits, with the choice depending on cell number. To prevent cross-contamination, every cell subset was processed on its own, while patient and healthy donor samples were processed together. TCRB sequences were amplified from cDNA with the immunoSEQ multiplex PCR, producing 87-bp fragments spanning the CDR3 region. Sequencing of the amplicons was performed on the Illumina HiSeq platform. The paper's processing steps were these. Synthetic template baselines were used to correct PCR bias computationally, reads within Hamming distance 2 were collapsed together, and singletons that could not be merged were discarded. By aligning reads against IMGT, V, D and J genes, CDR3 length, and insertions or deletions at six rearrangement sites were assigned. Within each subset, clonotype counts were normalized to the number of sorted cells before true diversity and Gini coefficients were calculated with the tcR R package. Repertoire sharing was quantified using the overlap coefficient calculated on TCRB nucleotide sequences. Out-of-frame TCRB sequences from naive cells were analyzed to stand in for the pre-selection repertoire. The immuneACCESS repertoire file appears here via TCRdb, limited to in-frame rearrangements. These files lack a portion of the clones; in checked studies, under half of the deficit traces to unresolved V genes, and the cause of the others is not known. V and J calls and clone size are given by that table; D and trimming were obtained from the DNA. In all, the sample holds a few hundred thousand clones, and about 23% of those were seen once. Clones ranked in the top ten supply 0.012% of the sample.

The chain joins TRBV29-1 to TRBJ2-7; a tentative D call is TRBD2 (5 bases match). Specimen: naive CD4+ T cells from blood. Explained via the paper, the cell subset or site label denotes: true naive CD4+ T cells. The receptor was isolated from a woman younger than 45 with type 1 diabetes. The CDR3 loop reads CSVEDLRDEQYF. The nucleotide sequence reads TGCAGCGTTGAAGATCTGAGGGACGAGCAGTACTTC.